The next 21 T cell receptor beta chains were all read from a single sample in a study of blood T cell repertoires in COVID-19 (dated by TCRdb to 2018 to 2020). The library relied on the immunoSEQ multiplex PCR assay. The table comes from immuneACCESS by way of TCRdb, which keeps in-frame sequences with V and J called. Part of the clones is missing from these tables; in studies checked, under half for an unresolved V gene and the rest for unknown reasons. For this sample the table gives roughly 140,000 clones, of which under 90% were detected only once. The top ten hold roughly 3.9% of the sample. The sample taken for sequencing was PBMCs or T cells enriched from blood (not recorded which). These receptor sequences come from a man aged 50-60 years in a cohort exposed to, infected with or recovered from COVID-19 (not recorded which).

The chain is built from TRBV11-2 and TRBJ2-7; D perhaps matches TRBD1 (5 bases). This CDR3 comprises 19 residues. Trimming left V 0 bases short and J 2 bases short, with 23 bases between. Per the germline V gene, CDR1 is SGHAT and CDR2 is FQNNGV. Here the CDR3 reads CASSLDWTTSRQSPYEQYF. The CDR3 nucleotides read TGTGCCAGCAGCTTAGATTGGACGACTTCGAGACAGTCACCCTACGAGCAGTACTTC.

The chain combines TRBV7-2 with TRBJ2-7; 7 nucleotides line up with TRBD1. The V and J ends lost 1 base and 0 bases, in that order; junction bases with no gene match: 3. Germline V gives CDR1 SGHTA, CDR2 FQGNSA. CDR3 size: 15 residues. In DNA form, the CDR3 reads TGTGCCAGCAGCTTAGTGGGACAGACCTCCTACGAGCAGTACTTC. Translating gives CASSLVGQTSYEQYF.

V and J are TRBV24-1 and TRBJ2-2, with 8 bases matching TRBD2. J lost 4 bases, V lost 11 bases, and 11 bases had no gene match. Germline CDR1 reads KGHDR; CDR2 reads SFDVKD. The CDR3 runs 15 residues. This chain's CDR3 is CAILFPGGATGELFF. The CDR3, as DNA: TGTGCCATCCTTTTTCCGGGGGGGGCCACCGGGGAGCTGTTTTTT.

The genes are TRBV29-1 and TRBJ2-2; no clear D. This CDR3 contains 14 residues. Germline V gene sequence: CDR1 SQVTM, CDR2 ANQGSEA. Trimming pared 7 bases from V and 10 bases from J, leaving 22 bases between. This CDR3 reads CSATSSTPALELFF. The CDR3 coding sequence is TGCAGCGCGACGTCTAGTACCCCCGCCTTGGAGCTGTTTTTT.

The chain combines TRBV5-4 with TRBJ2-7, with D possibly being TRBD1 (5 bases). The CDR3 runs to 13 residues. Germline values: CDR1 SGHNT, CDR2 YYREEE (reference sequence). Trimming took 2 bases from V and 4 from J, leaving 10 bases between them. CDR3 DNA: TGTGCCAGCAGCTTAGTAGGGGAATACGAGCAGTACTTC. Residues: CASSLVGEYEQYF.

This chain uses TRBV2 with TRBJ1-2; 11 bases map to TRBD1. Germline lookup yields CDR1 SNHLY and CDR2 FYNNEI. The ends lost 5 bases at V and 7 bases at J; junction bases unmatched: 3. This CDR3 comprises 13 residues. The CDR3 region is CASSPGQGGGYTF. The CDR3 DNA is TGTGCCAGCAGTCCGGGACAGGGGGGTGGCTACACCTTC.

V usage is TRBV6-6 and J usage is TRBJ2-1; 8 bases align to TRBD2. There are 15 residues in the CDR3. Per germline, CDR1 MNHNY and CDR2 SVGAGI (reference sequence). V dropped 5 bases and J dropped 0; count of bases not matched to a gene: 3. CDR3 protein: CASSPSGSSYNEQFF. CDR3 coding DNA: TGTGCCAGCAGTCCCAGCGGGAGCTCCTACAATGAGCAGTTCTTC.

This clone was counted at least ten times. The chain has TRBV7-2 and TRBJ1-5; TRBD1 aligns across 7 bases. The germline gives CDR1 SGHTA, CDR2 FQGNSA. This CDR3 is 15 amino acids long. Trimming at V came to 1 base and at J to 7 bases, leaving 7 bases not matched to a gene. The DNA of the CDR3 is TGTGCCAGCAGCTTAGAGAGGGGGCGAGGGCAGCCCCAGCATTTT. This codes for CASSLERGRGQPQHF.

In its sample, this clone was seen a few times. In DNA form, the CDR3 reads TGCGCCAGCAGCTTGGGGACCCAGGGAACCGGGGAGCTGTTTTTT. Amino acid sequence: CASSLGTQGTGELFF. The chain is built from TRBV5-1 and TRBJ2-2, with D maybe TRBD1 (5 bases). Trimming took off 0 bases at V and 5 bases at J, with 11 bases between the two ends. This CDR3 comprises 15 residues. The germline gives CDR1 SGHRS, CDR2 YFSETQ.

This clone was counted only a few times. The chain couples TRBV2 to TRBJ2-7; 9 nucleotides match TRBD1. The CDR3 has 13 residues. Germline CDR1 is SNHLY and CDR2 is FYNNEI. Unmatched junction bases numbered 3, after V lost 6 bases and J lost 3 bases. CDR3 DNA: TGTGCCAGCAGCCGGGACAGGGTCTACGAGCAGTACTTC. Amino acids: CASSRDRVYEQYF.

CDR3 in DNA: TGTGCCAGCAGCTTAGTAGCAGGGGGGTACGAGCAGTACTTC. The encoded protein is CASSLVAGGYEQYF. The rearrangement links TRBV7-2 to TRBJ2-7; D may be TRBD1 (7 bases). CDR1 is SGHTA and CDR2 is FQGNSA in the germline V gene. Deletions cut 1 base from V and 4 bases from J, with 11 bases between. The CDR3 runs to 14 residues.

The J gene is TRBJ1-2, the V gene TRBV25-1, with 10 bases lining up with TRBD1. CDR1 is MGHDK, CDR2 SYGVNS, per germline. V lost 5 bases, J lost 8 bases, and 8 bases stayed unmatched. The CDR3 has 14 residues. This chain's CDR3 is CASSPRDRGGGYTF. The CDR3 bases are TGTGCCAGCAGTCCCAGGGACAGGGGAGGCGGCTACACCTTC.

A single count supports this clone. This chain connects TRBV29-1 to TRBJ2-1, with TRBD1 as a possible D gene (6 bases). CDR1 SQVTM and CDR2 ANQGSEA come from the germline V gene. The CDR3 loop spans 13 amino acids. V was pared by 3 bases and J by 9 bases, with 15 bases between. The CDR3 nucleotides read TGCAGCGTTGACCCAGGGGTCTGGGGTGAGCAGTTCTTC. The encoded protein is CSVDPGVWGEQFF.

The chain is built from TRBV27 and TRBJ2-3; maybe TRBD1 (6 bases). This CDR3 is 14 amino acids long. V gave up 8 bases and J gave up 3 bases, with 15 bases separating them. The germline CDR1 and CDR2 sequences are MNHEY and SMNVEV (reference sequence). This CDR3 reads CASGIQGRTDTQYF. The CDR3 DNA sequence: TGTGCCAGCGGAATACAGGGTAGAACAGATACGCAGTATTTT.

V and J are TRBV7-6 and TRBJ2-7, with D possibly TRBD1 on 5 matching bases. Trimming removed 1 base from V and 0 bases from J, with 10 bases in between. CDR1 SGHVS and CDR2 FNYEAQ come from the germline V gene. The CDR3 spans 15 residues. The CDR3 sequence: CASSLGGTASYEQYF. DNA for the CDR3: TGTGCCAGCAGCTTAGGGGGCACAGCCTCCTACGAGCAGTACTTC.

V is TRBV20-1 and J is TRBJ1-4; unclear D gene. Germline assignment: CDR1 DFQATT and CDR2 SNEGSKA (reference sequence). CDR3 size: 14 residues. V lost 3 bases and J lost 0, with 8 bases in between. DNA of the CDR3: TGCAGTGCTAGTTCTTCCCCAACTAATGAAAAACTGTTTTTT. This gives the protein CSASSSPTNEKLFF.

The chain joins TRBV9 to TRBJ2-3; 9 bases map to TRBD2. The germline V gene encodes CDR1 SGDLS and CDR2 YYNGEE. This CDR3 has 16 residues. V shed 4 bases, J shed 3 bases, and the junction held 9 bases outside the gene matches. Here the CDR3 reads CASSPLAGGPTDTQYF. The CDR3 DNA reads TGTGCCAGCAGCCCCCTCGCGGGAGGGCCGACAGATACGCAGTATTTT.

This clone was detected only a few times. V is TRBV25-1 and J is TRBJ1-2, with D unresolved. The V end was cut by 6 bases, the J end by 4 bases, with 12 bases between. The length of the CDR3 is 13 residues. Germline V gene sequence: CDR1 MGHDK, CDR2 SYGVNS. Written as DNA, the CDR3 is TGTGCCAGCAGCCAAGGACTGGTCTATGGCTACACCTTC. Translating it yields CASSQGLVYGYTF.

This rearrangement joins TRBV27 to TRBJ2-1; 8 bases line up with TRBD2. The CDR3 is 15 amino acids. Trimming cost V 5 bases and J 2 bases; bases outside gene matches: 5. Germline values: CDR1 MNHEY, CDR2 SMNVEV (reference sequence). The CDR3 nucleotides read TGTGCCAGCAGTCCGATAGCGGGGCCCTACAATGAGCAGTTCTTC. Its protein is CASSPIAGPYNEQFF.

This clone was counted a few times. The chain uses TRBV6-1 and TRBJ2-2; 7 bases align to TRBD1. The CDR3 is 16 amino acids. CDR1 and CDR2 (germline): MNHNS, SASEGT. The V gene end was trimmed by 3 bases and the J gene end by 1 base; junction bases not matched to a gene: 5. The CDR3 DNA reads as TGTGCCAGCAGTGAGAAGGGGGCTCGGAACACCGGGGAGCTGTTTTTT. Translation: CASSEKGARNTGELFF.

The gene calls are TRBV18 and TRBJ1-3; a possible D gene is TRBD1 (6 bases). Germline V gene lookup returns CDR1 KGHSH and CDR2 LQKENI. The length of the CDR3 is 15 residues. V lost 3 bases to trimming and J lost 4 bases, with 13 bases between them. The CDR3 bases are TGTGCCAGCTCACCGAGCAGGGGTGGAGGAAACACCATATATTTT. This sequence encodes CASSPSRGGGNTIYF.